This record concerns one T cell receptor beta chain sequence. The antigen is undetermined. Libraries were prepared by immunoSEQ multiplex PCR; TCRdb keeps only in-frame clonotypes and omits some of them. The repertoire includes around 150,000 clones, more than 85% of them detected once, and 2.5% to 3.5% sits in the top ten. This specimen belongs to a study of T cell responses to AZD1222 COVID-19 vaccine. V was clipped by 5 bases and J by 2 bases; unmatched bases: 4. This CDR3 has 14 residues. Germline CDR1 is SEHNR and CDR2 is FQNEAQ (reference sequence). General study findings and limits: AZD1222 recipients seropositive at baseline numbered only 6 or 7. White British ancestry dominated among donors, who included more females, and clonal diversity was possibly underestimated. Spike-specific TCRs gained breadth and depth after people received two AZD1222 doses.

This specimen was peripheral blood, taken 28 days after the second AZD1222 dose. The sequence derives from an adult who received the AZD1222 COVID-19 vaccine. The rearrangement uses TRBV7-9 and TRBJ2-7; 9 nucleotides agree with TRBD2. The CDR3 reads CASSLSGSPYEQYF. The CDR3 nucleotides are TGTGCCAGCAGCCTTAGCGGGAGCCCCTACGAGCAGTACTTC.